The 17 T cell receptor beta chains in this list originate from one sample, sequenced in a study of blood T cell repertoires in COVID-19. TCRdb keeps only in-frame clones here, not all; method: immunoSEQ multiplex PCR. In the table there are 400,000 or so clones, about 87% of which are singletons. The specimen was peripheral blood. The receptors shown here come from a man younger than 35 with COVID-19, enrolled during active disease.

The rearrangement links TRBV5-4 to TRBJ2-3; the match to TRBD2 covers 7 bases. The ends lost 3 bases at V and 6 bases at J; junction bases unmatched: 13. This CDR3 has 16 residues. The V gene's germline CDR1 is SGHNT and CDR2 YYREEE (reference sequence). The CDR3 DNA is TGTGCCAGCAGCTCCCTGCCTAGCGGAAGGGTGGATACGCAGTATTTT. This gives the protein CASSSLPSGRVDTQYF.

This chain connects TRBV5-1 to TRBJ2-5; 8 bases fit TRBD2. The CDR3 spans 14 residues. The ends lost 4 bases at V and 5 bases at J; junction bases unmatched: 7. The germline V gene encodes CDR1 SGHRS and CDR2 YFSETQ. The CDR3 region is CASSREGDRETQYF. CDR3 nucleotides: TGCGCCAGCAGCCGGGAGGGGGATCGGGAGACCCAGTACTTC.

The gene calls are TRBV11-2 and TRBJ2-5; TRBD2 matches at 7 bases. Germline lookup yields CDR1 SGHAT and CDR2 FQNNGV. V lost 5 bases and J lost 5; bases outside the gene matches: 8. The CDR3 is 14 residues long. Here the CDR3 reads CASSALAWWETQYF. For the CDR3, the DNA is TGTGCCAGCAGCGCACTAGCGTGGTGGGAGACCCAGTACTTC. The full variable domain, in which reference TRBV11-2 and TRBJ2-5 provide the parts outside the CDR3, is EAGVAQSPRYKIIEKRQSVAFWCNPISGHATLYWYQQILGQGPKLLIQFQNNGVVDDSQLPKDRFSAERLKGVDSTLKIQPAKLEDSAVYLCASSALAWWETQYFGPGTRLLVL.

The chain joins TRBV5-1 to TRBJ2-3, with no clear D. The CDR3 is made up of 14 amino acids. Germline lookup yields CDR1 SGHRS and CDR2 YFSETQ. V was clipped by 0 bases and J by 5 bases, with 10 bases between them. The CDR3 DNA sequence: TGCGCCAGCAGCTTGGCTCGCCTAGGAGATACGCAGTATTTT. Encoded protein: CASSLARLGDTQYF.

V is TRBV7-2 and J is TRBJ1-3, with D maybe TRBD1 (6 bases). The CDR3 spans 17 residues. Germline V CDR1 and CDR2: SGHTA, FQGNSA. Between the trimmed V and J ends, which lost 0 bases and 0 bases, there was a span of 12 bases. Here the CDR3 reads CASSLAGHPVSGNTIYF. In DNA form, the CDR3 reads TGTGCCAGCAGCTTAGCGGGACACCCTGTCTCTGGAAACACCATATATTTT. Full variable domain (missing parts from reference TRBV7-2 and TRBJ1-3): GAGVSQSPSNKVTEKGKDVELRCDPISGHTALYWYRQSLGQGLEFLIYFQGNSAPDKSGLPSDRFSAERTGGSVSTLTIQRTQQEDSAVYLCASSLAGHPVSGNTIYFGEGSWLTVV.

Here the CDR3 reads CADRGAATGELFF. CDR3 coding DNA: TGTGCCGACCGGGGGGCGGCCACCGGGGAGCTGTTTTTT. The V call is TRBV12-3 or TRBV12-4, the J call TRBJ2-2; a weak D match, TRBD2 (7 bases). V dropped 11 bases and J dropped 4 bases, with 14 bases sitting between them. The CDR3 is 13 amino acids.

The CDR3 nucleotides are TGTGCCAGCTCACCGGGACAAAACTACAATGAGCAGTTCTTC. Amino acids: CASSPGQNYNEQFF. The rearrangement joins TRBV18 to TRBJ2-1, with D possibly matching TRBD1 (6 bases). V was cut by 3 bases and J by 3 bases, with 9 bases left in between. The CDR3 consists of 14 residues. Germline lookup yields CDR1 KGHSH and CDR2 LQKENI.

V gene TRBV24-1 combines with J gene TRBJ2-5; 8 nucleotides align to TRBD2. This CDR3 is 17 amino acids long. CDR1 KGHDR and CDR2 SFDVKD come from the germline V gene. V dropped 8 bases and J dropped 1; count of bases not matched to a gene: 14. The CDR3 region has the DNA TGTGCCACCAAAGCTCCGTGGCGGGGGGCCCTCCAAGAGACCCAGTACTTC. Protein sequence: CATKAPWRGALQETQYF.

This sequence joins TRBV4-2 and TRBJ2-5; TRBD1 agrees at 7 bases. There are 15 residues in the CDR3. V lost 2 bases, J lost 5 bases, and 8 bases stayed unmatched. Germline V gene sequence: CDR1 LGHNA, CDR2 YNFKEQ. The DNA for the CDR3 is TGTGCCAGCAGCCAATCCACAGGGGCCTCTGAGACCCAGTACTTC. Its protein is CASSQSTGASETQYF.

The chain uses TRBV27 and TRBJ1-2, with 8 bases fitting TRBD1. The length of the CDR3 is 19 residues. Germline V CDR1 and CDR2: MNHEY, SMNVEV (reference sequence). J gave up 0 bases and V 5 bases, and 17 bases lay outside the gene matches. The CDR3 here is CASSLEDRVYEKANYGYTF. Written as DNA, the CDR3 is TGTGCCAGCAGTCTCGAGGACAGGGTTTACGAGAAAGCTAACTATGGCTACACCTTC.

The chain couples TRBV7-9 to TRBJ2-7; possibly TRBD1 for D (8 bases). V was pared by 5 bases and J by 0 bases, with 14 bases between. The CDR3 contains 15 residues. The germline CDR1 and CDR2 sequences are SEHNR and FQNEAQ (reference sequence). The CDR3 nucleotides read TGTGCCAGCAGCGCAAACAGGGGGGGCTCCTACGAGCAGTACTTC. Translation: CASSANRGGSYEQYF.

V and J are TRBV12-3 or TRBV12-4 and TRBJ2-1, with unresolved D. Trimming removed 3 bases from V and 8 bases from J, with 5 bases in between. The CDR3 covers 11 residues. The CDR3, as DNA: TGTGCCAGCAGTTTTTTCGATGAGCAGTTCTTC. Its protein product is CASSFFDEQFF.

This clone has a single count. The chain uses TRBV19 and TRBJ2-7; 7 nucleotides agree with TRBD1. Trimming at V came to 6 bases and at J to 2 bases, leaving 10 bases not matched to a gene. Germline CDR1 LNHDA, CDR2 SQIVND (reference sequence). The CDR3 runs 15 residues. CDR3 DNA: TGTGCCAGTAGCATGACAGGGAATCCCCCCTACGAGCAGTACTTC. It encodes CASSMTGNPPYEQYF.

The chain couples TRBV24-1 to TRBJ1-5; D is possibly TRBD1 (6 bases). V lost 4 bases, J lost 7 bases, and 13 bases lay in between. CDR1 KGHDR and CDR2 SFDVKD come from the germline V gene. The CDR3 totals 14 residues. The CDR3 loop reads CATSEGGGWQPQHF. DNA of the CDR3: TGTGCCACCAGTGAGGGGGGGGGCTGGCAGCCCCAGCATTTT.

J is TRBJ2-7 and V is TRBV7-3, with 8 nucleotides matching TRBD2. The CDR3 runs 14 residues. Germline V lookup: CDR1 SGHTA, CDR2 FQGTGA. Unmatched junction bases numbered 4, after V lost 5 bases and J lost 1 base. Here the CDR3 reads CASSQSGSSYEQYF. CDR3 nucleotide sequence: TGTGCCAGCAGCCAGAGCGGGAGTTCCTACGAGCAGTACTTC.

In its sample, this clone was seen once. The chain combines TRBV6-5 with TRBJ2-3, with TRBD2 identical over 7 bases. Unmatched junction bases numbered 8, after V lost 4 bases and J lost 7 bases. The V gene's germline CDR1 is MNHEY and CDR2 SVGAGI. CDR3 length: 14 residues. CDR3 coding DNA: TGTGCCAGCAGTTCGGCTAGCGGCGGGAATACGCAGTATTTT. Protein: CASSSASGGNTQYF.

The chain uses TRBV2 and TRBJ1-5; 8 bases match TRBD1. CDR3 size: 13 residues. Per the germline V gene, CDR1 is SNHLY and CDR2 is FYNNEI. With 8 bases clipped from V and 4 bases from J, the junction kept 4 bases outside the gene matches. This CDR3 is CASARQGNQPQHF. The CDR3 DNA reads TGTGCCAGCGCTAGACAGGGGAATCAGCCCCAGCATTTT.